This record concerns one T cell receptor (beta chain) sequence. This clone appeared a few times. The clone's antigen remains unknown. Per-base qualities were not stored, and no clone one base away is much larger. The CDR3 has 15 amino acids, counting the end cysteine and phenylalanine. This entry keeps only the CDR3 DNA: 45 bases, framed from base 1. From a lookup of the germline V gene (reference sequence), CDR1 and CDR2 are MNHEY and SMNVEV. Trimming takes 5 bases from V and 3 bases from J, and the germline ends sit 16 bases apart. Library creation used the immunoSEQ multiplex PCR assay. For the multiplex PCR, a mixture combining 60 forward primers for TCR Vbeta segments and 13 reverse primers for TCR Jbeta segments was used. Amplification of the CDR3 region of rearranged TCR beta genes was performed with a multiplex PCR assay on genomic DNA. The amplified TCR beta libraries were sequenced on the Illumina HiSeq System as 87-base-pair reads. Under the source paper's analysis protocol: Across the 670 or so repertoires, a later analysis counted tens of millions of unique TCR beta chains, approximately 10 million of which were shared by at least two donors. To remove PCR and sequencing errors, raw reads were error-corrected and collapsed into unique sequences using a nearest-neighbor algorithm that merged closely related sequences. Alignment of CDR3 sequences to IMGT reference sequences was used to assign V, D and J gene segments. For a sequence to be retained, a match of at least six nucleotides was required to both a V gene segment and a J gene segment. A rearrangement counted as productive if the CDR3 had no stop codons and remained in frame with V and J, and every other rearrangement counted as non-productive. CDR3 was defined by IMGT convention, running from the second conserved V-encoded cysteine to the conserved J-encoded phenylalanine. In an earlier analysis of some 550 of the donors, sequences lacking an unambiguous match to a single V gene segment were excluded. In an earlier analysis of roughly 600 of the donors, a V segment was called functional when productive rearrangements were above 56.7%, and segregating when the standard deviation between donors exceeded 5%. A statistical classification framework was built to diagnose cytomegalovirus status from the catalog of TCR beta chain sequences. In a later analysis, TCR nucleotide sequences were compared against IMGT/GENE-DB human TR gene sequences so that V and J genes could be assigned. The TCRdist pipeline was used in a later analysis to assign CDR3 sequences and most-parsimonious VDJ recombination scenarios. In a later analysis, each TCR beta chain was defined by its CDR3 amino acid sequence together with its V-gene family, and reads lacking a unique V-gene family were excluded. As a way to deal with suspected cross-contamination and a sequencing artifact, a later analysis dropped 500 to 700 nucleotide sequences that were highly shared and had low generation probability. In a later analysis, a clonal expansion index was calculated for each public chain from normalized within-repertoire ranks of inferred template counts. In a later analysis, generation probabilities were computed using a VDJ recombination model fitted to out-of-frame rearrangements, and the results were checked against IGoR. A later analysis scored TCR-TCR, TCR-HLA and TCR-CMV co-occurrence with hypergeometric tests, applying a repertoire-size bias correction to TCR pairs. A later analysis estimated false discovery rates by permuting HLA or CMV assignments 20 times. In a later analysis, co-occurring TCRs were grouped with DBSCAN, and TCRdist sequence similarity was added when clustering was performed within HLA-allele-positive subsets. Co-occurrence clustering excluded repertoires with fewer than 30,000 or more than 120,000 public chains, plus five with anomalous nucleotide sharing. Drawn from immuneACCESS, this table holds only the in-frame rearrangements with V and J called that TCRdb kept. Clones are partly lost; checked studies trace under half to an unresolved V gene and leave the rest unexplained. V and J calls and clone size are those listed in that table; D and trimming were worked out from the DNA. Recorded for this sample are roughly 150,000 clones; about three quarters of them occurred a single time. The ten largest clones add up to about 1.7% of the sample.

This sample was taken from a study of cytomegalovirus exposure and HLA in healthy donors (dated by TCRdb to between 2016 and 2019). Some background on the complete study: According to an earlier analysis of 587 of the donors, 150 million to 200 million T cells yielded over 100 million unique TCR beta sequences and approximately 280 Gb of sequence data. Approximately 300 gigabases of sequencing data and 91 million or so unique TCR sequences made up an early release that covered several hundred HLA-typed donors. Of the 350 to 450 genotyped donors, around 81% fell in the genetic ancestry cluster associated with self-reported Caucasian donors. The aim of the study was to test whether cataloging public T cell receptors could identify signatures of past pathogen exposure. Using immunosequencing, the study profiled T cell repertoires from roughly 650 subjects and related those repertoires to cytomegalovirus serostatus. Along with the approximately 650-subject first cohort, a separate validation cohort of over a hundred different subjects was used. To predict cytomegalovirus infection status, the study brought together high-throughput TCR immunosequencing, statistical association of individual TCRs with disease status, and machine learning. To study patterns of TCR occurrence, a later analysis re-analyzed previously published TCR beta repertoires from around 660 donors and added high-resolution HLA genotyping. Rather than drawing on any new phenotypic data, the later analysis identified candidate immune exposures from TCR beta sequences and the way those sequences occurred across donors. An earlier analysis of 587 of the donors applied high-throughput TCR beta sequencing to assess whether each TCR beta V gene segment acted as functional or pseudogenic. Donor age, sex, ethnicity and CMV serostatus were compiled together with the repertoire data. A later genetic analysis used genome-wide SNP genotypes for 398 of the 666 donors, treating that subset as a discovery cohort. All discovery cohort repertoires had been generated on a single sequencing platform. HLA typing included class I and class II loci at four-digit resolution. The number of typed donors differed by locus: about 620-640 for A, B, C, DRB1 and DQB1; roughly 510 for DQA1; approximately 600 for DPA1; and about 450 for DPB1. Because of strong linkage in the cohort, four or five DR-DQ haplotypes were treated as single units for association and clustering. Among roughly 400 genotyped donors of the cohort, an average of approximately 200,000 unique TCR beta nucleotide sequences was sequenced per donor, of which about 19% were non-productive.

Here is what the overall study found, with its caveats: Linkage disequilibrium might explain the correlated functional status among segregating V segments, but an unknown experimental factor could not be ruled out. At a false discovery rate of 0.05, a later analysis linked 16,951 TCR beta sequences to specific HLA alleles. A further reported finding was that TCR beta sequences accurately predicted the HLA-A and HLA-B alleles for most subjects in the first cohort. The classifier was reported to diagnose cytomegalovirus status with high specificity and sensitivity in both the original cohort and the validation cohort. Because counts were too low, around 17 rarely observed V segments, including chromosome 9 orphons, were left out of the earlier analysis of a few hundred of the donors. Most CMV-associated TCR beta chains appeared to be HLA-restricted in a later analysis, and the HLA associations seemed to be driven largely by CMV exposure. Roughly uniform sequencing depth across donors was assumed in presence/absence analyses, although this assumption may not hold. The study gave a list of over 150 TCR beta chains associated with cytomegalovirus. Assigning TCR associations to individual alleles was difficult when HLA alleles, especially DR and DQ, strongly co-occurred. A group of highly shared sequence variants was considered likely to be a technical artifact of the sequencing pipeline. In a later analysis, HLA-associated TCR beta chains showed more clonal expansion and lower generation probabilities than non-associated chains that were equally common. Because HLA typing was unavailable for some donors at each locus, only the typed subset was used in association tests. According to a later analysis, TCR association rates differed among HLA loci, with DRB1 alleles showing the most associated TCRs and HLA-C alleles showing the fewest. In an earlier analysis of some 550 of the donors, most TCR beta V segments were observed in productive rearrangements about 87% or about 30% of the time, broadly matching IMGT annotations. Immune exposure information for the cohort was limited to CMV serostatus. A later genetic analysis associated a missense DCLRE1C variant with V-gene and J-gene trimming of TCR beta chains, and an independent cohort replicated the association. The authors suggested that the approach could potentially be generalized to other disease states and immunological phenotypes. Only TCR beta chains were sequenced in this cohort, and the absence of alpha or paired-chain data limited detectable features. While some public TCRs were present in many individuals, most TCR sequences turned up only very rarely across donors. In vitro tests confirmed that three of the cytomegalovirus-associated TCR beta chains recognize cytomegalovirus antigens. Some IMGT-functional V segments, including TRBV6-2 and TRBV6-3, could not be distinguished by the 87-base-pair reads and were therefore excluded. Several of the top co-occurrence clusters appeared to be linked to parvovirus B19, influenza, CMV and Epstein-Barr virus, according to a later analysis. Compared with the roughly 710-donor mean, donors in an Asian-associated ancestry cluster had fewer N-insertions in productive TCRs, according to a later genetic analysis.

The cohort comprised some 730 healthy bone marrow donors. Cohort members were all nominally healthy when sampled, although unrecorded immune exposures were likely present. The donor tested CMV seronegative and was one of the 352 seronegative cohort members. A peripheral blood sample was collected from each donor, and TCR beta sequencing was performed on peripheral blood mononuclear cells. The Qiagen DNeasy Blood Extraction Kit was used to extract genomic DNA from the blood cell samples. Input material: PBMCs. The clonotype originates from a woman younger than 45 in good health and CMV-seronegative. The chain is encoded by TRBV27 joined to TRBJ1-2; D gene: possibly TRBD1, on 6 matching bases. The bases are TGTGCCAGCAGTCCTACAAATGCAGGGGACTATGGCTACACCTTC. This is translated as CASSPTNAGDYGYTF.